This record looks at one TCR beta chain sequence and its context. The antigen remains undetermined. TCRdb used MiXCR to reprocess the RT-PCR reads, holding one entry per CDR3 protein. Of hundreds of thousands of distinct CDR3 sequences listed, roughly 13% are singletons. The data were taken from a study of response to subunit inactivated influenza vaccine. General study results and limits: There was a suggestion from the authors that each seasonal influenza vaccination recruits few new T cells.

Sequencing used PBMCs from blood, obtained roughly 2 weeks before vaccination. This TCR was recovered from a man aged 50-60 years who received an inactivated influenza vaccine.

The CDR3 sequence is CASSYGLAGGRGYNEQFF. The DNA of the CDR3 is TGTGCCAGCAGCTATGGACTAGCGGGAGGTCGAGGGTACAATGAGCAGTTCTTC. V usage is TRBV11-1 and J usage is TRBJ2-1, with 14 bases identical to TRBD2. Unmatched junction bases numbered 9, after V lost 4 bases and J lost 4 bases. CDR3 size: 18 residues. Germline CDR1 is SGHAT and CDR2 is FQDESV (reference sequence).